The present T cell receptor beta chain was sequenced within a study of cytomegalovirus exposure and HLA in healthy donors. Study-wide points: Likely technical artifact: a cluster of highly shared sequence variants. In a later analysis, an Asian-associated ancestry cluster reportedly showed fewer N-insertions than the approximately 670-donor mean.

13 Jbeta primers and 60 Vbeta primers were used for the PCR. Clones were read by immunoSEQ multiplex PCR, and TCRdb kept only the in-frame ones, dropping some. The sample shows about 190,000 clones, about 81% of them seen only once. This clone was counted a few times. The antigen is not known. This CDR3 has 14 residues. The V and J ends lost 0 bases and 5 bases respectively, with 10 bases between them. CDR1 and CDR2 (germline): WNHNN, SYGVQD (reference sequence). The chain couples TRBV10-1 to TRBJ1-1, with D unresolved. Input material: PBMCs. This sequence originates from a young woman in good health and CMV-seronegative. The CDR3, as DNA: TGCGCCAGCAGTGAGTCCTTATACGGGACTGAAGCTTTCTTT. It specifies CASSESLYGTEAFF.